The 28 T cell receptor beta chains given below trace back to one sample, sequenced in a study of blood T cell repertoires in COVID-19. Only in-frame clones appear in the TCRdb table, and some are missing; sequencing was by immunoSEQ multiplex PCR. This table has some 400,000 clones, just over 90% appearing once. The sequencing input was PBMCs or T cells enriched from blood (not recorded which). Every receptor here comes from a woman aged 40 to 50 who had been exposed to COVID-19.

The V gene is TRBV7-8, the J gene TRBJ2-3, with 9 bases lining up with TRBD2. The CDR3 spans 15 residues. CDR1 is SGHVS and CDR2 is FQNEAQ in the germline V gene. V shed 5 bases and J 0 bases; nucleotides not matched to a gene: 3. This CDR3 is CASSQTSGSTDTQYF. The CDR3 DNA is TGTGCCAGCAGCCAGACTAGCGGAAGCACAGATACGCAGTATTTT.

The chain couples TRBV6-4 to TRBJ1-1; D might be TRBD1 (5 bases). Between the trimmed V and J ends, which lost 4 bases and 4 bases, there was a span of 10 bases. In germline, CDR1 is MRHNA, CDR2 SNTAGT. There are 13 residues in the CDR3. In DNA form, the CDR3 reads TGTGCCAGCAGTGTCGGGAGGGGCACTGAAGCTTTCTTT. This translates into CASSVGRGTEAFF.

This rearrangement joins TRBV9 to TRBJ1-2, with TRBD1 matching 10 bases. With 7 bases clipped from V and 0 bases from J, the junction kept 9 bases outside the gene matches. Germline V CDR1 and CDR2: SGDLS, YYNGEE. The length of the CDR3 is 16 residues. This CDR3 is CASYRDRGASNYGYTF. For the CDR3, the DNA is TGTGCCAGCTACCGGGACAGGGGAGCCTCTAACTATGGCTACACCTTC.

This rearrangement joins TRBV6-2 or TRBV6-3 to TRBJ2-7, with TRBD2 matching 16 bases. With V trimmed by 1 base and J by 0 bases, 3 bases remained unmatched. The CDR3 has 18 residues. Germline V gives CDR1 MNHEY, CDR2 SVGEGT. CDR3 DNA sequence: TGTGCCAGCAGTTACTTGGGACTAGCGGGAGGGTCCTCCTACGAGCAGTACTTC. Translating gives CASSYLGLAGGSSYEQYF.

This chain uses TRBV6-6 with TRBJ1-3; 8 nucleotides line up with TRBD1. Germline CDR1 reads MNHNY; CDR2 reads SVGAGI (reference sequence). This CDR3 is built from 17 residues. V gave up 5 bases and J gave up 1 base; unmatched junction bases: 10. The CDR3 nucleotides read TGTGCCAGCAGTCCCTGGCAGGGGGCAGTATCTGGAAACACCATATATTTT. Translated, it gives CASSPWQGAVSGNTIYF.

The chain combines TRBV18 with TRBJ1-2, with TRBD1 matching over 7 bases. The germline CDR1 and CDR2 sequences are KGHSH and LQKENI. Unmatched junction bases numbered 15, after V lost 0 bases and J lost 8 bases. The CDR3 contains 17 residues. Here the CDR3 reads CASSPPSRQGGYLGYTF. In DNA, the CDR3 is TGTGCCAGCTCACCACCCTCTCGACAGGGAGGATATTTAGGCTACACCTTC.

J is TRBJ1-3 and V is TRBV6-5; 9 bases map to TRBD1. J gave up 5 bases and V 2 bases, and 1 base lay outside the gene matches. CDR3 length: 14 amino acids. Germline values: CDR1 MNHEY, CDR2 SVGAGI. The CDR3 region is CASSYGQGRNTIYF. Here the CDR3 DNA reads TGTGCCAGCAGTTACGGACAGGGGAGAAACACCATATATTTT.

The chain recombines TRBV10-1 with TRBJ1-6; the D is unclear. V was cut by 0 bases and J by 7 bases, with 7 bases left in between. Germline CDR1 is WNHNN and CDR2 is SYGVQD (reference sequence). The CDR3 sequence is 14 residues long. The CDR3 DNA follows: TGCGCCAGCAGTGAGTCGAGATCCAATTCACCCCTCCACTTT. It yields the protein CASSESRSNSPLHF.

V is TRBV9 and J is TRBJ2-1; D is unclear. CDR1 and CDR2 (germline): SGDLS, YYNGEE. The CDR3 extends over 14 amino acids. V shed 0 bases and J shed 8 bases, with 12 bases lying between them. CDR3 sequence reads: CASSVALPRDEQFF. CDR3 in DNA: TGTGCCAGCAGCGTAGCTCTTCCCCGGGATGAGCAGTTCTTC.

The chain recombines TRBV18 with TRBJ1-1; 8 positions match TRBD1. Germline CDR1 reads KGHSH; CDR2 reads LQKENI. This CDR3 spans 14 amino acids. V dropped 2 bases and J dropped 1; count of bases not matched to a gene: 0. The CDR3 coding sequence is TGTGCCAGCTCACCAGGGACAGGGAACACTGAAGCTTTCTTT. This sequence encodes CASSPGTGNTEAFF. Filled out from reference TRBV18 and TRBJ1-1, the complete variable domain reads NAGVMQNPRHLVRRRGQEARLRCSPMKGHSHVYWYRQLPEEGLKFMVYLQKENIIDESGMPKERFSAEFPKEGPSILRIQQVVRGDSAAYFCASSPGTGNTEAFFGQGTRLTVV.

The V call is TRBV4-3, the J call TRBJ2-4, with D hard to call. Germline values: CDR1 LGHNA, CDR2 YSLEER. This CDR3 is built from 17 residues. V dropped 4 bases and J dropped 2 bases, with 18 bases sitting between them. CDR3 sequence (DNA): TGCGCCAGCAGCCGCCAGGCCTCGAGAATAACCAAAAACATTCAGTACTTC. Protein: CASSRQASRITKNIQYF.

This clone was recorded only once. CDR3 nucleotides: TGTGCCACCGGGACGGGGGTGAACACTGAAGCTTTCTTT. It codes for CATGTGVNTEAFF. This chain joins TRBV6-5 and TRBJ1-1, with D possibly matching TRBD1 (5 bases). V was trimmed by 10 bases and J by 0 bases, leaving 12 bases between them. The CDR3 consists of 13 residues. The V gene's germline CDR1 is MNHEY and CDR2 SVGAGI.

Details on this clone: An end of the junction differs from the germline gene, which may be a read error. The V call is TRBV5-4, the J call TRBJ1-4, with D unclear. Germline V gives CDR1 SGHNT, CDR2 YYREEE (reference sequence). This CDR3 spans 11 amino acids. CDR3 amino acids: CASSLGRVTVF. CDR3 nucleotide sequence: TGTGCCAGCAGCTTGGGACGGGTTACGGTTTTT.

The chain couples TRBV30 to TRBJ1-4; D gene uncertain. V lost 3 bases and J 6 bases, leaving 14 bases between the germline ends. Looked up from germline, CDR1 is GTSNPN and CDR2 is SVGIG (reference sequence). The CDR3 extends over 14 amino acids. The CDR3 protein is CAWSRGRIDEKLFF. CDR3 DNA: TGTGCCTGGAGCAGAGGGAGGATAGATGAAAAACTGTTTTTT.

The chain joins TRBV5-4 to TRBJ2-1, with 9 bases lining up with TRBD1. The CDR3 length is 14 residues. V was clipped by 3 bases and J by 10 bases; unmatched bases: 8. The germline CDR1 and CDR2 sequences are SGHNT and YYREEE (reference sequence). CDR3 nucleotide sequence: TGTGCCAGCAGCTCCGGACAGGGGTCAGAGGAGCAGTTCTTC. This translates into CASSSGQGSEEQFF.

The count of this clone is one. The chain has TRBV19 and TRBJ2-1; tentative D call: TRBD1 (8 bases). CDR1 and CDR2 (germline): LNHDA, SQIVND (reference sequence). Trimming shortened V by 10 bases and J by 4 bases, and 23 bases separated the two germline ends. The CDR3 length is 16 residues. The CDR3 region is CATSGGGTGAYNEQFF. CDR3 nucleotide sequence: TGTGCCACCTCGGGGGGCGGGACAGGCGCTTACAATGAGCAGTTCTTC.

The genes are TRBV2 and TRBJ1-5; 7 bases match TRBD1. V lost 6 bases, J lost 5 bases, and 19 bases stayed unmatched. CDR1 is SNHLY and CDR2 is FYNNEI in the germline V gene. The CDR3 totals 18 residues. CDR3 amino acids: CASSGVRTGQAPDQPQHF. The CDR3 nucleotides read TGTGCCAGCAGCGGAGTGAGAACTGGACAGGCCCCCGATCAGCCCCAGCATTTT.

The V and J genes are TRBV12-3 or TRBV12-4 and TRBJ2-7, with D maybe TRBD2 (5 bases). Trimming cost V 2 bases and J 7 bases, with 9 bases left between them. This CDR3 has 12 residues. Here the CDR3 reads CASSLMRAEQYF. The CDR3 DNA is TGTGCCAGCAGTTTAATGAGGGCGGAGCAGTACTTC.

V usage is TRBV19 and J usage is TRBJ1-6, with 8 positions matching TRBD1. V shed 9 bases and J 5 bases; nucleotides not matched to a gene: 15. The CDR3 has 17 amino acids. Germline CDR1 LNHDA, CDR2 SQIVND (reference sequence). The CDR3 spells CASRRGPGGANNSPLHF. CDR3 sequence (DNA): TGTGCCAGCCGACGGGGGCCAGGGGGCGCGAATAATTCACCCCTCCACTTT.

The chain has TRBV7-2 and TRBJ1-1; 8 nucleotides align to TRBD1. Looked up from germline, CDR1 is SGHTA and CDR2 is FQGNSA. This CDR3 comprises 14 residues. V dropped 5 bases and J dropped 11; count of bases not matched to a gene: 13. Written as DNA, the CDR3 is TGTGCCAGCAGCGTCGAGGGGAACAGGGGGTGGGCTTTCTTT. Translation: CASSVEGNRGWAFF.

A single count supports this clone. The chain couples TRBV19 to TRBJ2-7; 8 bases align to TRBD2. CDR1 and CDR2 (germline): LNHDA, SQIVND (reference sequence). The CDR3 has 14 residues. Trimming at V came to 5 bases and at J to 3 bases, leaving 6 bases not matched to a gene. CDR3 sequence reads: CASSVGTRDYEQYF. The CDR3 bases are TGTGCCAGTAGTGTCGGGACTAGGGACTACGAGCAGTACTTC. The full variable domain, with the rest looked up from reference TRBV19 and TRBJ2-7, is DGGITQSPKYLFRKEGQNVTLSCEQNLNHDAMYWYRQDPGQGLRLIYYSQIVNDFQKGDIAEGYSVSREKKESFPLTVTSAQKNPTAFYLCASSVGTRDYEQYFGPGTRLTVT.

The rearrangement joins TRBV3-1 (or the pseudogene TRBV3-2) to TRBJ2-7; D not resolved. Germline assignment: CDR1 LGHDT and CDR2 YNNKEL (reference sequence). V was shortened by 1 base and J by 4 bases, with 5 bases between the two germline ends. The CDR3 has 12 amino acids. CDR3 nucleotide sequence: TGTGCCAGCAGCCAAGCGACTTACGAGCAGTACTTC. This sequence encodes CASSQATYEQYF.

V usage is TRBV29-1 and J usage is TRBJ1-2, with D tentatively TRBD1 (6 bases). This CDR3 is 14 amino acids long. The germline V gene has CDR1 SQVTM and CDR2 ANQGSEA. Trimming left V 3 bases short and J 2 bases short, with 13 bases between. CDR3 region: CSVDLGRGNYGYTF. CDR3 DNA sequence: TGCAGCGTTGATCTCGGCAGGGGAAACTATGGCTACACCTTC.

This sequence joins TRBV19 and TRBJ1-1; D is ambiguous. CDR3 length equals 14 residues. CDR1 is LNHDA and CDR2 is SQIVND in the germline V gene (reference sequence). V lost 9 bases, J lost 5 bases, and 19 bases lay in between. The CDR3 here is CASRPGLGRTEAFF. The CDR3, as DNA: TGTGCCAGCCGACCGGGCCTCGGGAGGACTGAAGCTTTCTTT.

V usage is TRBV2 and J usage is TRBJ2-1, with 7 bases fitting TRBD2. The V gene's germline CDR1 is SNHLY and CDR2 FYNNEI. The CDR3 length is 13 residues. Trimming took 8 bases from V and 3 from J; bases not matched to a gene: 4. CDR3 sequence: CASGLAVYNEQFF. In nucleotides, the CDR3 is TGTGCCAGCGGGCTAGCGGTCTACAATGAGCAGTTCTTC.

V gene TRBV5-1 combines with J gene TRBJ1-2, with 8 nucleotides matching TRBD1. Germline V gives CDR1 SGHRS, CDR2 YFSETQ. V shed 0 bases, J shed 2 bases, and the junction held 3 bases outside the gene matches. This CDR3 has 15 residues. The CDR3 region has the DNA TGCGCCAGCAGCTTGGCGGCAGGGGGCAACTATGGCTACACCTTC. It yields the protein CASSLAAGGNYGYTF. Drawing the rest from reference TRBV5-1 and TRBJ1-2, the complete variable domain is KAGVTQTPRYLIKTRGQQVTLSCSPISGHRSVSWYQQTPGQGLQFLFEYFSETQRNKGNFPGRFSGRQFSNSRSEMNVSTLELGDSALYLCASSLAAGGNYGYTFGSGTRLTVV.

The chain links TRBV5-1 to TRBJ2-1, with 10 bases aligning to TRBD2. This CDR3 region has 16 residues. V shed 3 bases and J 9 bases; nucleotides not matched to a gene: 12. Germline CDR1 reads SGHRS; CDR2 reads YFSETQ. The CDR3, as DNA: TGCGCCAGCAGCTCGACAAGCGGGAGGGCCTTTCGTGAGCAGTTCTTC. Amino acid sequence: CASSSTSGRAFREQFF.

This chain joins TRBV14 and TRBJ1-2; possibly TRBD1 for D (6 bases). This CDR3 has 14 amino acids. Germline V lookup: CDR1 SGHDN, CDR2 FVKESK. V was cut by 0 bases and J by 5 bases, with 10 bases left in between. The CDR3, as DNA: TGTGCCAGCAGCCAAGATAGGACAGCTTATGGCTACACCTTC. It is translated as CASSQDRTAYGYTF. The complete variable domain, with remaining parts taken from reference TRBV14 and TRBJ1-2, reads EAGVTQFPSHSVIEKGQTVTLRCDPISGHDNLYWYRRVMGKEIKFLLHFVKESKQDESGMPNNRFLAERTGGTYSTLKVQPAELEDSGVYFCASSQDRTAYGYTFGSGTRLTVV.